This is a list of T cell receptor beta chains from one sample in a study of shared clonotypes between healthy human individuals. The protocol was immunoSEQ multiplex PCR, while the TCRdb copy is restricted to in-frame clones and leaves out a portion. The sample has around 720,000 clones; 73% are singletons. Sequenced: memory CD4+ T cells sorted from blood. The receptors shown here come from a woman aged 25 to 39 in good health. CDR3s include the opening cysteine and the closing phenylalanine or tryptophan. Fields, in order: J gene, clone size, D gene, V gene, CDR3 DNA, CDR3 protein. A D gene is named only where the DNA matches it firmly. Rows give clone size only sometimes, using once, few, many, or a class for an expanded clone.

J: TRBJ2-7
size: -
D: -
V: TRBV28
DNA: TGTGCCAGCAGCCTCCCGTGGGGTCTGGACGAGCAGTACTTC
CDR3: CASSLPWGLDEQYF

J: TRBJ1-5
size: -
D: -
V: TRBV12-5
DNA: TGTGCTAGTGGTTTCATGGAATCCGGTCAGCCCCAGCATTTT
CDR3: CASGFMESGQPQHF

J: TRBJ1-5
size: many
D: -
V: TRBV5-6
DNA: TGTGCCAGCAGCTTAACCGGTAGGAGGGTTGGCAATCAGCCCCAGCATTTT
CDR3: CASSLTGRRVGNQPQHF

J: TRBJ2-1
size: -
D: TRBD2
V: TRBV7-9
DNA: TGTGCCAGCAGCTTCGGCGGGAGTTACAATGAGCAGTTCTTC
CDR3: CASSFGGSYNEQFF

J: TRBJ1-2
size: -
D: -
V: TRBV27
DNA: TGTGCCAGCAGTTTTAACTCCAACTATGGCTACACCTTC
CDR3: CASSFNSNYGYTF

J: TRBJ2-7
size: -
D: TRBD2
V: TRBV29-1
DNA: TGCACCGTTTCCGAGCGGGAGTTTGGCGAGCAGTACTTC
CDR3: CTVSEREFGEQYF

J: TRBJ1-1
size: -
D: -
V: TRBV18
DNA: TGTGCCAGCTCACCTTACGTTTTTTCTCAGGAAATCACTGAAGCTTTCTTT
CDR3: CASSPYVFSQEITEAFF

J: TRBJ2-7
size: -
D: -
V: TRBV18
DNA: TGTGCCAGCTCACCACCGACGACTACTTACGAGCAGTACTTC
CDR3: CASSPPTTTYEQYF

J: TRBJ1-2
size: -
D: -
V: TRBV5-4
DNA: TGTGCCAGCAGCGGCCGGGAGGGCTACACCTTC
CDR3: CASSGREGYTF

J: TRBJ2-7
size: -
D: TRBD2
V: TRBV9
DNA: TGTGCCAGCAAGACTAGCGGGAGCCACGAGCAGTACTTC
CDR3: CASKTSGSHEQYF

J: TRBJ2-1
size: -
D: TRBD2
V: TRBV7-9
DNA: TGTGCCAGCAGCTTAGGACTACAGGGACTAGCGTTTTACAATGAGCAGTTCTTC
CDR3: CASSLGLQGLAFYNEQFF

J: TRBJ2-5
size: -
D: -
V: TRBV7-9
DNA: TGTGCCAGCAGCTTCGTTGGCCAGCAAGAGACCCAGTACTTC
CDR3: CASSFVGQQETQYF

J: TRBJ2-1
size: -
D: TRBD2
V: TRBV7-2
DNA: TGTGCCAGCAGCTTAGTAGCGGGAGGGTACAATGAGCAGTTCTTC
CDR3: CASSLVAGGYNEQFF

J: TRBJ1-6
size: many
D: -
V: TRBV7-2
DNA: TGTGCCAGCAGCAAGAACAGGGTTGGGAATTCACCCCTCCACTTT
CDR3: CASSKNRVGNSPLHF

J: TRBJ2-1
size: -
D: -
V: TRBV4-2
DNA: TGTGCCAGCAGCCAAGGTTCCCCAGGAGAACATGAGCAGTTCTTC
CDR3: CASSQGSPGEHEQFF

J: TRBJ2-3
size: -
D: TRBD2
V: TRBV2
DNA: TGTGCCAGCAGCGGACTAGTCGGGGGAGATACGCAGTATTTT
CDR3: CASSGLVGGDTQYF

J: TRBJ2-2
size: -
D: -
V: TRBV18
DNA: TGTGCCAGCTCACCACCAGAGACACCTCCCTTAACCGGGGAGCTGTTTTTT
CDR3: CASSPPETPPLTGELFF

J: TRBJ2-2
size: -
D: -
V: TRBV2
DNA: TGTGCCTGCACCGAGCAAGGACAGTTGAACACCGGGGAGCTGTTTTTT
CDR3: CACTEQGQLNTGELFF

J: TRBJ1-2
size: -
D: -
V: TRBV28
DNA: TGTGCCAGCTGGGGGGAAGGCTACACCTTC
CDR3: CASWGEGYTF

J: TRBJ1-4
size: -
D: -
V: TRBV6-7
DNA: TGTGCCAGCAGTTACCCAGATAACAGGGACCGGGATGAAAAACTGTTTTTT
CDR3: CASSYPDNRDRDEKLFF

J: TRBJ1-2
size: -
D: TRBD1
V: TRBV28
DNA: TGTGCCAGCAGAAGGGACAGGGGACTTAACTATGGCTACACCTTC
CDR3: CASRRDRGLNYGYTF

J: TRBJ1-5
size: once
D: -
V: TRBV28
DNA: TGTGCCAGCAGTTTTCTGAGGGATTCGCAGCCCCAGCATTTT
CDR3: CASSFLRDSQPQHF

J: TRBJ1-1
size: many
D: TRBD1
V: TRBV27
DNA: TGTGCCAGCAGTTCATTGACAGGGAGGGGAACTGAAGCTTTCTTT
CDR3: CASSSLTGRGTEAFF

J: TRBJ2-2
size: -
D: -
V: TRBV5-1
DNA: TGCGCCAGCAGCTTGCAATCAGCGAACACCGGGGAGCTGTTTTTT
CDR3: CASSLQSANTGELFF

J: TRBJ2-7
size: -
D: TRBD2
V: TRBV4-1
DNA: TGCGCCAGCAGCCTGAGGACTAGCGACGTCTACGGGTACGAGCAGTACTTC
CDR3: CASSLRTSDVYGYEQYF

J: TRBJ2-2
size: -
D: TRBD2
V: TRBV11-1
DNA: TGTGCCAGCAGCTTAGTTCCGACTAGCGGGAGGTCCGGGGAGCTGTTTTTT
CDR3: CASSLVPTSGRSGELFF

J: TRBJ2-1
size: few
D: TRBD2
V: TRBV4-2
DNA: TGTGCCAGCAACGACCTAGCGGGAGGCGCCTACAATGAGCAGTTCTTC
CDR3: CASNDLAGGAYNEQFF

J: TRBJ1-2
size: -
D: -
V: TRBV28
DNA: TGTGCCACCCCTGGCGGCTACACCTTC
CDR3: CATPGGYTF

J: TRBJ1-2
size: -
D: -
V: TRBV7-2
DNA: TGTGCCAGCAGCGCCAGGGCTAACTATGGCTACACCTTC
CDR3: CASSARANYGYTF

J: TRBJ1-1
size: -
D: TRBD1
V: TRBV6-1
DNA: TGTGCCAGCAACCCCCCGGGACAGGCGAACACTGAAGCTTTCTTT
CDR3: CASNPPGQANTEAFF

J: TRBJ2-7
size: -
D: -
V: TRBV14
DNA: TGTGCCAGCAGCCGTACGGGATACTCCTACGAGCAGTACTTC
CDR3: CASSRTGYSYEQYF

J: TRBJ1-3
size: -
D: -
V: TRBV5-1
DNA: TGCGCCAGCGCCACCGGGACGGAAGGAAACACCATATATTTT
CDR3: CASATGTEGNTIYF

J: TRBJ1-5
size: -
D: -
V: TRBV30
DNA: TGTGCCTGGAGTGTAGGGTCTGTACAGTTAAATCAGCCCCAGCATTTT
CDR3: CAWSVGSVQLNQPQHF

J: TRBJ1-1
size: -
D: TRBD1
V: TRBV9
DNA: TGTGCCAGCAGCGTAGGTCTACAGGGGCGAACTTTCTTT
CDR3: CASSVGLQGRTFF

J: TRBJ1-5
size: -
D: -
V: TRBV5-5
DNA: TGTGCCAGCAGTTTTAGTGGTCAGCCCCAGCATTTT
CDR3: CASSFSGQPQHF

J: TRBJ2-2
size: -
D: -
V: TRBV19
DNA: TGTGCCAGTAGCGGGGGACAGAACACCGGGGAGCTGTTTTTT
CDR3: CASSGGQNTGELFF

J: TRBJ1-1
size: -
D: -
V: TRBV11-2
DNA: TGTGCCAGCAGCTTAGGGGGTATGGGACGGCTGAACACTGAAGCTTTCTTT
CDR3: CASSLGGMGRLNTEAFF

J: TRBJ1-1
size: -
D: -
V: TRBV5-1
DNA: TGCGCCAGCAGCTCGACAGACAACACTGAAGCTTTCTTT
CDR3: CASSSTDNTEAFF

J: TRBJ2-7
size: -
D: -
V: TRBV11-3
DNA: TGTGCCAGCAGCTTGTACCCCTACGAGCAGTACTTC
CDR3: CASSLYPYEQYF

J: TRBJ1-1
size: -
D: -
V: TRBV11-2
DNA: TGTGCCAGCAGCTTAGATCTGATGAACACTGAAGCTTTCTTT
CDR3: CASSLDLMNTEAFF

J: TRBJ1-2
size: -
D: -
V: TRBV5-4
DNA: TGTGCCAGCAGCTTGGTAGGGCAGGGTCGAGGGGGCTACACCTTC
CDR3: CASSLVGQGRGGYTF

J: TRBJ2-3
size: -
D: TRBD2
V: TRBV5-4
DNA: TGTGCCACCCTGAAGACTAGCGGGAGGGTTGCGGATACGCAGTATTTT
CDR3: CATLKTSGRVADTQYF

J: TRBJ1-4
size: -
D: -
V: TRBV28
DNA: TGTGCCAGCAGTTTTTACGGGGCGAATGAAAAACTGTTTTTT
CDR3: CASSFYGANEKLFF

J: TRBJ1-1
size: -
D: -
V: TRBV28
DNA: TGTGCCAGCAGAGGGGTTGGCACTGAAGCTTTCTTT
CDR3: CASRGVGTEAFF

J: TRBJ2-7
size: -
D: TRBD1
V: TRBV5-1
DNA: TGCGCCAGCAGGGCTGGACAGGCCCCAACCTACGAGCAGTACTTC
CDR3: CASRAGQAPTYEQYF

J: TRBJ2-5
size: -
D: -
V: TRBV29-1
DNA: TGCAGCGTTCAACCGGGGCGGGGCAAGATGTCCCAGTACTTC
CDR3: CSVQPGRGKMSQYF

J: TRBJ2-2
size: -
D: TRBD2
V: TRBV6-1
DNA: TGTGCCAGCAGTGAACCGGGACTAGCGGGAGGGGGAACCGGGGAGCTGTTTTTT
CDR3: CASSEPGLAGGGTGELFF

J: TRBJ2-3
size: once
D: -
V: TRBV25-1
DNA: TGTGCCAGCAGTGAAAATCCCCGAGATACGCAGTATTTT
CDR3: CASSENPRDTQYF

J: TRBJ1-2
size: -
D: -
V: TRBV29-1
DNA: TGCAGCGTTGAAGACCCAGGGAGGGATGGCTACACCTTC
CDR3: CSVEDPGRDGYTF

J: TRBJ1-3
size: -
D: -
V: TRBV7-2
DNA: TGTGCCAGCAGCCGGGGGGGAAACACCATATATTTT
CDR3: CASSRGGNTIYF

J: TRBJ1-3
size: once
D: -
V: TRBV6-5
DNA: TGTGCCAGCAGTTACAAGGGGACTGGAAACACCATATATTTT
CDR3: CASSYKGTGNTIYF

J: TRBJ1-2
size: -
D: -
V: TRBV28
DNA: TGTGCCAGCAGTTTAGCTCGGGGGCGGTGGGGCTACACCTTC
CDR3: CASSLARGRWGYTF

J: TRBJ1-1
size: many
D: -
V: TRBV6-6
DNA: TGTGCCAGCAGTTTCGAGGCGAACACTGAAGCTTTCTTT
CDR3: CASSFEANTEAFF

J: TRBJ2-2
size: -
D: TRBD2
V: TRBV6-5
DNA: TGTGCCAGCAGCCCGGGACTAGTGATCGCCGGGGAGCTGTTTTTT
CDR3: CASSPGLVIAGELFF